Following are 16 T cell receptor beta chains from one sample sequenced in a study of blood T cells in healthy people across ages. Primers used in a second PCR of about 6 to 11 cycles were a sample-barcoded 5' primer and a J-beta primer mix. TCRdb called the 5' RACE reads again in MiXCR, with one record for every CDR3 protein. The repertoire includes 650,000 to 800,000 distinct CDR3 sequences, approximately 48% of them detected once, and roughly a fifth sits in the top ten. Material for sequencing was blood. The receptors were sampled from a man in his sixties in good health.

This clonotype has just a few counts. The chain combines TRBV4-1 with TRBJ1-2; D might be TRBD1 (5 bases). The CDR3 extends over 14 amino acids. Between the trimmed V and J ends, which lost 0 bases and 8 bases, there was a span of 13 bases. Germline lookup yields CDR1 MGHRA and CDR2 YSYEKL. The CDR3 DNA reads TGCGCCAGCAGCCAAGATGCGGGGGTGTGGGGCTACACCTTC. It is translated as CASSQDAGVWGYTF.

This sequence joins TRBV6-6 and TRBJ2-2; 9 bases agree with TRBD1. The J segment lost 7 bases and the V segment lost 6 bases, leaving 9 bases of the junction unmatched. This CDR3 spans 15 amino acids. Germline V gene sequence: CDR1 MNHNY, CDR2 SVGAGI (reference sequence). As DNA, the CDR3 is TGTGCCAGCAGCCCCGGGACAGGGATCGGCGGGGAGCTGTTTTTT. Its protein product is CASSPGTGIGGELFF.

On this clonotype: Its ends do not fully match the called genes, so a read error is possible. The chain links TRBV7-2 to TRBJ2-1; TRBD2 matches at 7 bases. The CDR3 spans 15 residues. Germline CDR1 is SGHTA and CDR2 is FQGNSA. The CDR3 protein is CASSASGVGTGEQLF. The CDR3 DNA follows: TGTGCCAGCAGCGCGAGCGGGGTCGGGACTGGTGAGCAGTTATTC.

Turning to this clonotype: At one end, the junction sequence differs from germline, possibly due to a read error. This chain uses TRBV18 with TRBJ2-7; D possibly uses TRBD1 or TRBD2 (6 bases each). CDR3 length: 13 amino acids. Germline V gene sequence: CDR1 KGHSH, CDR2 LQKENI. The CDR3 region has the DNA TGTGCCATCTCAGGACTACAGGGATACGAGCAGTACTTC. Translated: CAISGLQGYEQYF.

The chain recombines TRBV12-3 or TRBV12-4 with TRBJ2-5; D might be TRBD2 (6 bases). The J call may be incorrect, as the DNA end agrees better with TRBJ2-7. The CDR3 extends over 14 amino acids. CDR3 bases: TGTGCCAGCAGGGTCCGGGACTCCGCTCCCGAGCAGTACTTC. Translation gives CASRVRDSAPEQYF.

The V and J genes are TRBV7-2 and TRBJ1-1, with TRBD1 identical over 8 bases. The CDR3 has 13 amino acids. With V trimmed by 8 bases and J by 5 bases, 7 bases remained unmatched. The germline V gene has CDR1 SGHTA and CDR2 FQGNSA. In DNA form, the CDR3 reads TGTGCCAGCCGCCTACAGGGGGGGACTGAAGCTTTCTTT. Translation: CASRLQGGTEAFF.

CDR3 sequence reads: CSANLRTNYNEQYF. CDR3 DNA: TGCAGTGCCAATTTACGGACCAATTACAATGAGCAGTACTTC. The rearrangement joins TRBV20-1 to TRBJ2-1; unclear D gene. Matching the DNA end better, TRBJ2-7 makes the J call doubtful. Germline V lookup: CDR1 DFQATT, CDR2 SNEGSKA (reference sequence). This CDR3 region has 14 residues.

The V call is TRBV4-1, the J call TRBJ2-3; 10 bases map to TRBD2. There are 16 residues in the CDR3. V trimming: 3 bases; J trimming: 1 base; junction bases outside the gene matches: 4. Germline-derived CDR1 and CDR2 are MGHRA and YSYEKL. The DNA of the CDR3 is TGCGCCAGCAGCCAGGGGACTAGCGCGGGCACAGATACGCAGTATTTT. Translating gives CASSQGTSAGTDTQYF.

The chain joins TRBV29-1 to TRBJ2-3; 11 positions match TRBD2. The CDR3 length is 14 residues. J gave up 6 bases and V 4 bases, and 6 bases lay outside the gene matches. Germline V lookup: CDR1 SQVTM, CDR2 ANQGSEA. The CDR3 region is CSVGSSGGRDTQYF. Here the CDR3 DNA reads TGCAGCGTTGGCTCTAGCGGGGGGCGGGATACGCAGTATTTT.

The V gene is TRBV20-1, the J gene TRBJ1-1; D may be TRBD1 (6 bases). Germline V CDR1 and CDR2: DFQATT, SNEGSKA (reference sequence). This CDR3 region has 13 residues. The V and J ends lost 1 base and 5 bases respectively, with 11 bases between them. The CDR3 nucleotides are TGCAGTGCTAGAGGCATGGGGGCTACTGAAGCTTTCTTT. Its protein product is CSARGMGATEAFF.

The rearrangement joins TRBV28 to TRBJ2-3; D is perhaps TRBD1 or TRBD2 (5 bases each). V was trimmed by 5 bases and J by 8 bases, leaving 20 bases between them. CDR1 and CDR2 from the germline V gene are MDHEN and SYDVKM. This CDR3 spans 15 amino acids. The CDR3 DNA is TGTGCCAGCAGTAGCTGGGACGGAGCATCGGGTACGCAGTATTTT. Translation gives CASSSWDGASGTQYF.

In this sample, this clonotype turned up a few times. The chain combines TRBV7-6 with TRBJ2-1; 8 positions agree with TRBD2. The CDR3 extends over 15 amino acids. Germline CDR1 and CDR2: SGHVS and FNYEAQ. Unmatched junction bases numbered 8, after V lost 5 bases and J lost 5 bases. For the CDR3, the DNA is TGTGCCAGCAGCACTCCCGGGACTAGTAACAATGAGCAGTTCTTC. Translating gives CASSTPGTSNNEQFF.

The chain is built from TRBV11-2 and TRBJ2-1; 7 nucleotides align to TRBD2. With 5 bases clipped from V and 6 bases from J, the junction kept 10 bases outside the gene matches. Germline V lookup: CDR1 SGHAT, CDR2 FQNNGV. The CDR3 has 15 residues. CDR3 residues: CASSLITGGSNEQFF. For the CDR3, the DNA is TGTGCCAGCAGCCTGATTACGGGGGGAAGCAATGAGCAGTTCTTC.

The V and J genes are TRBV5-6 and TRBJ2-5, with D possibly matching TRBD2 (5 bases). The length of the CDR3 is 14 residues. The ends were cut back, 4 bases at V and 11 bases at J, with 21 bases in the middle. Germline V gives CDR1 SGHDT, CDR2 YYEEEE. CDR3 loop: CASSSSGSLWEQYF. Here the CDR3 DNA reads TGTGCCAGCAGCAGCTCGGGATCCTTGTGGGAGCAGTACTTC.

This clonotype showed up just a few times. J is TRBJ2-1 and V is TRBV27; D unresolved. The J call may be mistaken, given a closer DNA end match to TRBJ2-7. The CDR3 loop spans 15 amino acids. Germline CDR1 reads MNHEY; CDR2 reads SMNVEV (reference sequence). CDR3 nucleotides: TGTGCCAGCAGTTTATCACGGAGCTCCTACAATGAGCAGTACTTC. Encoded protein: CASSLSRSSYNEQYF.

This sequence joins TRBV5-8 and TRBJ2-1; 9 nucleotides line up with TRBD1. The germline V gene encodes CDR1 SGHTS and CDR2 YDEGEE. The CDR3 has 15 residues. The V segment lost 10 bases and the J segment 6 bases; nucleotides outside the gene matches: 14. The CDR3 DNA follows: TGTGCCGGATCACGCGCCGGGACAGGGAGCAATGAGCAGTTCTTC. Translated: CAGSRAGTGSNEQFF.